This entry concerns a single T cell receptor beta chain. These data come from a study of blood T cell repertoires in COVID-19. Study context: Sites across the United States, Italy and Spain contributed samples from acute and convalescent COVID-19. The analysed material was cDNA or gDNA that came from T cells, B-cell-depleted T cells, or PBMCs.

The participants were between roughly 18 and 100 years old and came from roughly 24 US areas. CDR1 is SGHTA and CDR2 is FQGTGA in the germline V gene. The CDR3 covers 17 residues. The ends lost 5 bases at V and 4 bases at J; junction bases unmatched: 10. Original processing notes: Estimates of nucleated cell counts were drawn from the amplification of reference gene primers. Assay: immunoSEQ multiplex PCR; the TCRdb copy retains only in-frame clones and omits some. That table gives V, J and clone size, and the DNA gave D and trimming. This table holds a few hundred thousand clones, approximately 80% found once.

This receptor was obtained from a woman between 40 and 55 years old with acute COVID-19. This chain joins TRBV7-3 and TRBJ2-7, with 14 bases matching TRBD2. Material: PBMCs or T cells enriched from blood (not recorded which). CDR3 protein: CASSPGLAGAVGYEQYF. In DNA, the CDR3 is TGTGCCAGCAGCCCGGGACTAGCGGGAGCGGTAGGATACGAGCAGTACTTC.